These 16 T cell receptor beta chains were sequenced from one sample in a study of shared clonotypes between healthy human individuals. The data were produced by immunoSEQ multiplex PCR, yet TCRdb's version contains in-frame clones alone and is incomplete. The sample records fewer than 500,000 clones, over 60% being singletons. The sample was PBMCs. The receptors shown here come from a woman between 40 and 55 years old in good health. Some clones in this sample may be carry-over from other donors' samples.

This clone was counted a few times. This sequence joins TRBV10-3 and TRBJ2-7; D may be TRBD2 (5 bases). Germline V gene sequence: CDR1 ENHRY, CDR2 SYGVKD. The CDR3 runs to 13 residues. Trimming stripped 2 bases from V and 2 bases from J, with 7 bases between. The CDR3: CAISEGLAYEQYF. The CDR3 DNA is TGTGCCATCAGTGAGGGACTCGCCTACGAGCAGTACTTC.

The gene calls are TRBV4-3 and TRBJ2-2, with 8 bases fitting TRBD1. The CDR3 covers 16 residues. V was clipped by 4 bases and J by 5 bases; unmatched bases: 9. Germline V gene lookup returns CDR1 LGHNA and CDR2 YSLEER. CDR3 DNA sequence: TGCGCCAGCAGCCCCCGTCAGGGGGCTTGGACCGGGGAGCTGTTTTTT. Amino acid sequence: CASSPRQGAWTGELFF.

The CDR3 region has the DNA TGCGCCAGCAGCCGGGTGTACCAAGAGACCCAGTACTTC. It specifies CASSRVYQETQYF. The genes are TRBV4-1 and TRBJ2-5; D unresolved. The V gene's germline CDR1 is MGHRA and CDR2 YSYEKL. The CDR3 extends over 13 amino acids. The ends were cut back, 4 bases at V and 0 bases at J, with 6 bases in the middle.

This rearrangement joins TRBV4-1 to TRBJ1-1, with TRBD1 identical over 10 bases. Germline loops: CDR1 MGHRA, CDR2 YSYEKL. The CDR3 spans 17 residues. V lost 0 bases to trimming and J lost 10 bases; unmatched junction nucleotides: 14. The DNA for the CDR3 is TGCGCCAGCAGCCAAGATAGGGGGACAGGGGCTTCGAGGGGAGCTTTCTTT. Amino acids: CASSQDRGTGASRGAFF.

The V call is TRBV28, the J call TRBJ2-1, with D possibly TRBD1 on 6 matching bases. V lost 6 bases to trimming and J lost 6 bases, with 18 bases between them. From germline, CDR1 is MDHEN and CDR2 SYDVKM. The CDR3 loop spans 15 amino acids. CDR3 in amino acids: CASSLHLPGANEQFF. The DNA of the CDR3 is TGTGCCAGCAGCCTACACCTCCCAGGGGCCAATGAGCAGTTCTTC.

The CDR3 DNA reads TGTGCCAGCAGCTTATCCCGGGGCGGCGGGAGTCTCGATGAGCAGTTCTTC. Its translation: CASSLSRGGGSLDEQFF. The genes are TRBV13 and TRBJ2-1, with 7 bases that match TRBD2. In germline, CDR1 is PRHDT, CDR2 FYEKMQ (reference sequence). The CDR3 covers 17 residues. V gave up 2 bases and J gave up 8 bases; unmatched junction bases: 15.

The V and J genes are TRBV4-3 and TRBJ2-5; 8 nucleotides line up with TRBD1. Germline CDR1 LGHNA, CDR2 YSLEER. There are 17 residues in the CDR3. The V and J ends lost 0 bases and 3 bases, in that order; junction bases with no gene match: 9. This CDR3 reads CASSQEFWSDREETQYF. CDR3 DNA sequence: TGCGCCAGCAGCCAAGAGTTCTGGTCGGACAGGGAAGAGACCCAGTACTTC.

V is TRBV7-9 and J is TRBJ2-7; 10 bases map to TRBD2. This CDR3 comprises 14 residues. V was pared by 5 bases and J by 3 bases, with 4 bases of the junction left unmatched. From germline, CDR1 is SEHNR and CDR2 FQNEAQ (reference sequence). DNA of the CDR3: TGTGCCAGCAGCCCACGGACTAGCGGCTACGAGCAGTACTTC. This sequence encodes CASSPRTSGYEQYF.

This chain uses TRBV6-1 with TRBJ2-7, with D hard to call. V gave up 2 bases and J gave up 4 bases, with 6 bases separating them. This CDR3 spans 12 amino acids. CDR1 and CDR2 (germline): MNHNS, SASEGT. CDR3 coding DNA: TGTGCCAGCAGTGAAAGTAGTTACGAGCAGTACTTC. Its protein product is CASSESSYEQYF.

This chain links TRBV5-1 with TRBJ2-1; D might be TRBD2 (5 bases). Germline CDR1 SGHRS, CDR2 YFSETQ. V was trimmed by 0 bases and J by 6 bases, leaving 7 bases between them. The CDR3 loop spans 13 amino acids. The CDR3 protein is CASSLGAGNEQFF. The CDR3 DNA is TGCGCCAGCAGCTTGGGCGCGGGCAATGAGCAGTTCTTC.

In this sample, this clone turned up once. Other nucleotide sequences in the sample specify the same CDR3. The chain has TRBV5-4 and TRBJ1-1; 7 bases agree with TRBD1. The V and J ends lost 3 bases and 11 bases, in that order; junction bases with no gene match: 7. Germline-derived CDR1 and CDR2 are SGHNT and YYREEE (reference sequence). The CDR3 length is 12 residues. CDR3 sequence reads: CASSSQGGEAFF. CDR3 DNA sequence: TGTGCCAGCAGCTCTCAGGGGGGGGAGGCTTTCTTT.

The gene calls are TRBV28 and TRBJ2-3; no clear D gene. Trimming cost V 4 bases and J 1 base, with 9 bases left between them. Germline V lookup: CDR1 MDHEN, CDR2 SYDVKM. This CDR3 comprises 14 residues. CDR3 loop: CASSYSTGTDTQYF. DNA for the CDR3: TGTGCCAGCAGTTATTCGACGGGCACAGATACGCAGTATTTT.

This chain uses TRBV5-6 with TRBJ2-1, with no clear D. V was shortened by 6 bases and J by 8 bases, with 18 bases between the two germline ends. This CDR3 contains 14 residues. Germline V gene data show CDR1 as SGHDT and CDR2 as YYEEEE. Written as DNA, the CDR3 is TGTGCCAGCAACCAAGGGCTTCCAAGGGATGAGCAGTTCTTC. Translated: CASNQGLPRDEQFF.

The CDR3 loop reads CSATKPLAGGEEQYF. In DNA form, the CDR3 reads TGCAGTGCTACCAAGCCTCTAGCGGGAGGGGAAGAGCAGTACTTC. The chain carries TRBV29-1 and TRBJ2-7; 12 positions match TRBD2. Germline V CDR1 and CDR2: SQVTM, ANQGSEA. CDR3 length: 15 residues.

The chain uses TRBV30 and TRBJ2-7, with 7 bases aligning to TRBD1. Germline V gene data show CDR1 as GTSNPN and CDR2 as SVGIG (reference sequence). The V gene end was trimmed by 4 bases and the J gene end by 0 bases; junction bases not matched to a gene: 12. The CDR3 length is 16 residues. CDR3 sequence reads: CAWKREGGQSSYEQYF. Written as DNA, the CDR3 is TGTGCCTGGAAGAGGGAAGGGGGACAGAGCTCCTACGAGCAGTACTTC.

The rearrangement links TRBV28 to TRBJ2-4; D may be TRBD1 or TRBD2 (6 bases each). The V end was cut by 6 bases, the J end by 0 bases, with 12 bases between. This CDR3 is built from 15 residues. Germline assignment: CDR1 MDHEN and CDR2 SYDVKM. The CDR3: CASREGVIAKNIQYF. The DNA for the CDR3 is TGTGCCAGCAGGGAGGGGGTGATAGCCAAAAACATTCAGTACTTC.